This TCR beta chain is from a study of cytomegalovirus exposure and HLA in healthy donors. General study findings and limits: Cytomegalovirus association was assigned to around 150 TCR beta chains. It was reportedly the case that the classifier diagnosed cytomegalovirus status with high specificity and sensitivity.

The V gene's germline CDR1 is SEHNR and CDR2 FQNEAQ (reference sequence). The CDR3 is made up of 17 amino acids. Losses at the gene ends were 10 bases for V and 0 bases for J; bases not matched to a gene: 15. Vbeta (60) and Jbeta (13) primers were used in the PCR. Profiled with immunoSEQ multiplex PCR; TCRdb holds only in-frame clones, not every one. The profile shows over 90,000 clones, 65% to 75% of them singletons. For this clone: Its specificity is unknown.

The chain uses TRBV7-9 and TRBJ2-1; TRBD2 agrees at 7 bases. The sequenced material came from PBMCs. This receptor was identified in a woman aged 70-85 years in good health and CMV-seropositive. The CDR3 nucleotides read TGTGCCATTGTCCGGGTCGGGAGGCCCTCCTCCTACAATGAGCAGTTCTTC. Protein: CAIVRVGRPSSYNEQFF.